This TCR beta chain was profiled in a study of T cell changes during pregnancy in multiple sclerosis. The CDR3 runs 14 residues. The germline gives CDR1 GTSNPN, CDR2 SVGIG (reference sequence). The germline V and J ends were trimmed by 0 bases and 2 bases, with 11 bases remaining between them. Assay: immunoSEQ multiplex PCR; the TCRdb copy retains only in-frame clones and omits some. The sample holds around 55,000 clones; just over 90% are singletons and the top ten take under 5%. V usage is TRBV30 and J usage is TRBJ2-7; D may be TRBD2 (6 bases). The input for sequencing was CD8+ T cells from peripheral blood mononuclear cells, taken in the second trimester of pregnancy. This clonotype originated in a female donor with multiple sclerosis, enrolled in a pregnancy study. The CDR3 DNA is TGTGCCTGGAGTGTAGGAGGAGGGACCTACGAGCAGTACTTC. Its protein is CAWSVGGGTYEQYF.